Below, 14 T cell receptor beta chains from the same sample are listed, as sequenced in a study of blood T cell repertoires in COVID-19. Profiling relied on immunoSEQ multiplex PCR, and the TCRdb table lists in-frame clones only, not all of them. This table holds 200,000 to 250,000 clones, around 86% found once. Sequenced sample: peripheral blood. These receptors were obtained from a woman in her sixties who had recovered from COVID-19.

The gene calls are TRBV5-4 and TRBJ2-7, with a weak D call TRBD2 (5 bases). This CDR3 is built from 12 residues. Germline-derived CDR1 and CDR2 are SGHNT and YYREEE (reference sequence). The V end was cut by 0 bases, the J end by 6 bases, with 7 bases between. The CDR3 coding sequence is TGTGCCAGCAGCTTGGGGCTAGCCGAGCAGTACTTC. Translating gives CASSLGLAEQYF.

Of note for this clone: Distinct nucleotide sequences in the sample also encode this CDR3. The gene calls are TRBV7-3 and TRBJ1-5, with D possibly matching TRBD1 (6 bases). Looked up from germline, CDR1 is SGHTA and CDR2 is FQGTGA. This CDR3 has 13 amino acids. The V gene lost 2 bases and the J gene lost 7 bases, with 9 bases spanning the gap. The CDR3 bases are TGTGCCAGCAGCTTAGGCAGGGGACAGCCCCAGCATTTT. The encoded protein is CASSLGRGQPQHF.

This clone was seen only once. V and J are TRBV10-2 and TRBJ2-2; D may be TRBD1 (6 bases). Trimming removed 8 bases at V and 5 bases at J, with 12 bases between. CDR1 and CDR2 from the germline V gene are WSHSY and SAAADI. The CDR3 covers 13 residues. The DNA for the CDR3 is TGCGCCAGCGGGGGCACCTGGACCGGGGAGCTGTTTTTT. It specifies CASGGTWTGELFF.

The chain uses TRBV6-6 and TRBJ1-1, with 10 bases fitting TRBD1. The CDR3 runs to 14 residues. CDR1 and CDR2 (germline): MNHNY, SVGAGI (reference sequence). J lost 6 bases, V lost 7 bases, and 8 bases had no gene match. In DNA, the CDR3 is TGTGCCAGCACCCCTGGACAGGGGGTATCTGAAGCTTTCTTT. Encoded protein: CASTPGQGVSEAFF.

The chain recombines TRBV11-2 with TRBJ1-2; maybe TRBD1 (6 bases). The germline gives CDR1 SGHAT, CDR2 FQNNGV. This CDR3 comprises 15 residues. V was pared by 5 bases and J by 0 bases, with 13 bases between. CDR3 bases: TGTGCCAGCAGCCCGCGAAGGGGGACTAACTATGGCTACACCTTC. This gives the protein CASSPRRGTNYGYTF.

The chain combines TRBV27 with TRBJ2-3; 12 bases match TRBD1. Looked up from germline, CDR1 is MNHEY and CDR2 is SMNVEV (reference sequence). This CDR3 contains 15 residues. Trimming took 3 bases from V and 6 from J; bases not matched to a gene: 4. CDR3 coding DNA: TGTGCCAGCAGTTTTGGGACAGGGGGCGCGGATACGCAGTATTTT. Its protein product is CASSFGTGGADTQYF.

The gene calls are TRBV6-5 and TRBJ2-7; 10 bases agree with TRBD1. The CDR3 extends over 14 amino acids. The germline CDR1 and CDR2 sequences are MNHEY and SVGAGI. With V trimmed by 8 bases and J by 1 base, 5 bases remained unmatched. CDR3 sequence (DNA): TGTGCCAGCTCCTGGGACAGGGGATCCTACGAGCAGTACTTC. This translates into CASSWDRGSYEQYF.

The chain couples TRBV28 to TRBJ1-2, with 11 bases that match TRBD1. Germline V gives CDR1 MDHEN, CDR2 SYDVKM. With V trimmed by 5 bases and J by 3 bases, 11 bases remained unmatched. CDR3 length: 17 residues. This chain's CDR3 is CASSPPGQGAGYYGYTF. For the CDR3, the DNA is TGTGCCAGCAGTCCCCCCGGACAGGGGGCAGGTTACTATGGCTACACCTTC.

The J gene is TRBJ2-3, the V gene TRBV28; D may be TRBD2 (5 bases). From germline, CDR1 is MDHEN and CDR2 SYDVKM. Trimming took 2 bases from V and 6 from J, leaving 9 bases between them. This CDR3 spans 13 amino acids. The CDR3 is CASSLTGLDTQYF. The CDR3 region has the DNA TGTGCCAGCAGTTTAACGGGGTTGGATACGCAGTATTTT.

CDR3 DNA sequence: TGTGCCATCCCTAAGGACCAATCCAGCGGGAGCACAGATACGCAGTATTTT. Translation gives CAIPKDQSSGSTDTQYF. This chain connects TRBV5-6 to TRBJ2-3, with D perhaps TRBD2 (6 bases). V was clipped by 9 bases and J by 0 bases, with 23 bases between them. Per the germline V gene, CDR1 is SGHDT and CDR2 is YYEEEE. The CDR3 is 17 residues long.

This clone turned up a few times. V and J are TRBV6-5 and TRBJ1-1; 9 nucleotides line up with TRBD1. CDR3 length equals 14 residues. Unmatched junction bases numbered 5, after V lost 2 bases and J lost 7 bases. Germline CDR1 reads MNHEY; CDR2 reads SVGAGI. The CDR3 loop is CASSYGTGFDEAFF. In nucleotides, the CDR3 is TGTGCCAGCAGTTACGGGACAGGGTTTGATGAAGCTTTCTTT.

The J gene is TRBJ2-1, the V gene TRBV28; D unresolved. The CDR3 runs 13 residues. Germline V lookup: CDR1 MDHEN, CDR2 SYDVKM. V lost 3 bases to trimming and J lost 6 bases, with 9 bases between them. CDR3 in amino acids: CASSLAPSNEQFF. DNA for the CDR3: TGTGCCAGCAGTTTGGCTCCAAGCAATGAGCAGTTCTTC.

The chain employs TRBV27 and TRBJ2-7, with a weak D call TRBD2 (6 bases). The CDR3 loop spans 16 amino acids. V was shortened by 0 bases and J by 2 bases, with 14 bases between the two germline ends. Germline-derived CDR1 and CDR2 are MNHEY and SMNVEV (reference sequence). The CDR3 region is CASSLSYRGAAYEQYF. CDR3 sequence (DNA): TGTGCCAGCAGTTTATCCTACCGCGGGGCAGCCTACGAGCAGTACTTC.

The sample holds a few counts of this clone. This rearrangement joins TRBV13 to TRBJ1-6; D may be TRBD1 (5 bases). Trimming left V 1 base short and J 2 bases short, with 9 bases between. The germline gives CDR1 PRHDT, CDR2 FYEKMQ (reference sequence). The CDR3 length is 16 residues. The CDR3 bases are TGTGCCAGCAGCTTAGCCCAGGGTGCCTATAATTCACCCCTCCACTTT. As protein: CASSLAQGAYNSPLHF.